This T cell receptor (beta chain) was identified in a study of T cell repertoires in cytomegalovirus infection. About the study: Indications came from public TCR beta signatures; they pointed to CMV infection and to a matching HLA type. Study-level points and caveats: Cumulative frequency (of public TCR beta family members) identified carriers of CMV plus the relevant HLA. Clonotype analysis showed dominance of the ex vivo response by HLA-C-restricted CMV-specific TCR beta clonotypes.

This clonotype was counted many times. Its antigen is as yet unknown. TCRdb ran MiXCR on the reads and lists one entry per CDR3 protein. Counted here are fewer than 250,000 distinct CDR3 sequences, 12% occurring once; the ten biggest clones make up 1.5% to 2%. The germline V and J ends were trimmed by 6 bases and 1 base, with 12 bases remaining between them. Germline assignment: CDR1 MNHNS and CDR2 SASEGT. The CDR3 contains 14 residues. The sequencing sample was made of PBMCs. The origin of this receptor is a human donor in good health (CMV status not recorded). Some clones in this sample may be carry-over from other donors' samples. The chain couples TRBV6-1 to TRBJ2-5; no clear D. CDR3 nucleotide sequence: TGTGCCAGCAGCCTCGATCCAATCCAAGAGACCCAGTACTTC. It codes for CASSLDPIQETQYF.